Each of the 30 T cell receptor beta chains below was sequenced from the same sample in a study of T cell changes during pregnancy in multiple sclerosis. Using immunoSEQ multiplex PCR, the repertoire was profiled, and TCRdb retains in-frame clones only, with some absent. There are about 44,000 clones in the sample; 75% to 95% occur only once, and around 0.64% lies in the top ten. Sequenced material: CD4+ T cells from peripheral blood mononuclear cells, taken before pregnancy. The source of these receptors is a female donor with multiple sclerosis, enrolled in a pregnancy study.

V gene TRBV15 combines with J gene TRBJ2-1, with 11 bases that match TRBD2. The germline V gene has CDR1 LNHNV and CDR2 YYDKDF (reference sequence). The CDR3 loop spans 15 amino acids. The V gene end was trimmed by 6 bases and the J gene end by 4 bases; junction bases not matched to a gene: 5. CDR3 coding DNA: TGTGCCACCAGGAAGACTAGCGGGGTTTACAATGAGCAGTTCTTC. It translates to CATRKTSGVYNEQFF.

The chain employs TRBV19 and TRBJ1-2, with a possible D match to TRBD1 (5 bases). The germline gives CDR1 LNHDA, CDR2 SQIVND (reference sequence). With 6 bases removed from V and 7 bases from J, the gap between germline ends came to 15 bases. CDR3 size: 13 residues. The CDR3 spells CASSIRGIGGYTF. The CDR3 DNA reads as TGTGCCAGTAGCATACGGGGGATTGGTGGCTACACCTTC.

This clone has only a few counts. The chain employs TRBV9 and TRBJ1-3; D is unclear. This CDR3 has 12 residues. The germline V gene has CDR1 SGDLS and CDR2 YYNGEE. V lost 4 bases, J lost 8 bases, and 10 bases lay in between. In DNA, the CDR3 is TGTGCCAGCAGCACGGAGAGGGACACCATATATTTT. Translated, it gives CASSTERDTIYF.

J is TRBJ2-7 and V is TRBV7-2; TRBD1 agrees at 12 bases. The J segment lost 6 bases and the V segment lost 3 bases, leaving 9 bases of the junction unmatched. Germline-derived CDR1 and CDR2 are SGHTA and FQGNSA. The CDR3 is 16 amino acids. The chain's CDR3 is CASSFQSGTGGREQYF. CDR3 in DNA: TGTGCCAGCAGCTTTCAATCCGGGACAGGGGGCCGCGAGCAGTACTTC.

The chain joins TRBV4-2 to TRBJ1-1, with 7 bases fitting TRBD1. The CDR3 has 22 amino acids. V lost 4 bases, J lost 5 bases, and 31 bases stayed unmatched. CDR1 and CDR2 from the germline V gene are LGHNA and YNFKEQ. The CDR3 here is CASSPSERDSKISAGPWTEAFF. CDR3 coding DNA: TGTGCCAGCAGCCCCTCCGAGAGGGACAGCAAAATATCCGCTGGCCCTTGGACTGAAGCTTTCTTT.

J is TRBJ2-7 and V is TRBV6-5; TRBD1 is a possible D gene (8 bases). The CDR3 runs to 14 residues. Germline loops: CDR1 MNHEY, CDR2 SVGAGI. V lost 7 bases to trimming and J lost 1 base, with 14 bases between them. The CDR3 protein is CASNDRGGSYEQYF. CDR3 DNA sequence: TGTGCCAGCAATGACAGGGGAGGGTCCTACGAGCAGTACTTC.

The DNA of the CDR3 is TGCGCCAGCAGCTGGGACAGGGTCAATGAGCAGTTCTTC. Its protein is CASSWDRVNEQFF. The V call is TRBV5-1, the J call TRBJ2-1, with 9 bases that match TRBD1. The CDR3 is made up of 13 amino acids. V was pared by 3 bases and J by 6 bases, with 1 base of the junction left unmatched. Per germline, CDR1 SGHRS and CDR2 YFSETQ.

The V and J genes are TRBV6-1 and TRBJ2-3; perhaps TRBD2 as D (6 bases). Trimming shortened V by 8 bases and J by 0 bases, and 12 bases separated the two germline ends. Germline V gene data show CDR1 as MNHNS and CDR2 as SASEGT. This CDR3 is 14 amino acids long. This CDR3 is CASRLAPSTDTQYF. The CDR3 nucleotides are TGTGCCAGCCGGCTAGCGCCTAGCACAGATACGCAGTATTTT.

In this sample, this clone turned up a few times. V and J are TRBV19 and TRBJ2-7, with 8 bases identical to TRBD1. The CDR3 contains 13 residues. V dropped 7 bases and J dropped 4; count of bases not matched to a gene: 6. CDR1 and CDR2 from the germline V gene are LNHDA and SQIVND (reference sequence). Here the CDR3 reads CASTPDRAYEQYF. CDR3 nucleotides: TGTGCCAGTACCCCGGACAGGGCGTACGAGCAGTACTTC.

V gene TRBV5-1 combines with J gene TRBJ2-5; D gene ambiguous. The CDR3 covers 11 residues. Germline V lookup: CDR1 SGHRS, CDR2 YFSETQ. Deletions cut 2 bases from V and 3 bases from J, with 2 bases between. CDR3 in amino acids: CASSFEETQYF. DNA for the CDR3: TGCGCCAGCAGCTTCGAAGAGACCCAGTACTTC.

J is TRBJ1-2 and V is TRBV27; no definite D call. The germline V and J ends were trimmed by 6 bases and 4 bases, with 21 bases remaining between them. The CDR3 totals 16 residues. Germline lookup yields CDR1 MNHEY and CDR2 SMNVEV (reference sequence). Written as DNA, the CDR3 is TGTGCCAGCAGGGGGAGGGCAGGCGACTTTTTCTATGGCTACACCTTC. It translates to CASRGRAGDFFYGYTF.

The V and J genes are TRBV7-6 and TRBJ2-1; a possible D gene is TRBD1 (5 bases). Germline V gene lookup returns CDR1 SGHVS and CDR2 FNYEAQ. This CDR3 region has 14 residues. Trimming took off 5 bases at V and 12 bases at J, with 20 bases between the two ends. For the CDR3, the DNA is TGTGCCAGCAGCACCCGACAGACCCCGTCAGGGCAGTTCTTC. Protein product: CASSTRQTPSGQFF.

The count of this clone is one. This chain connects TRBV5-1 to TRBJ2-1, with 9 bases lining up with TRBD2. Per the germline V gene, CDR1 is SGHRS and CDR2 is YFSETQ. The CDR3 contains 18 residues. Trimming cost V 1 base and J 7 bases; bases outside gene matches: 15. CDR3 in DNA: TGCGCCAGCAGCTTGAAAAGTATGGCGGGGGGGCGTTTAAATGAGCAGTTCTTC. The encoded protein is CASSLKSMAGGRLNEQFF.

J is TRBJ2-1 and V is TRBV14, with TRBD2 matching 14 bases. CDR3 length: 21 residues. The V segment lost 6 bases and the J segment 1 base; nucleotides outside the gene matches: 17. Germline V lookup: CDR1 SGHDN, CDR2 FVKESK. The CDR3 loop reads CASRSGPGTSGSKQSYNEQFF. DNA for the CDR3: TGTGCCAGCAGAAGCGGGCCCGGGACTAGCGGGAGTAAGCAGTCCTACAATGAGCAGTTCTTC. Looking up the rest from reference TRBV14 and TRBJ2-1 gives the full variable domain: EAGVTQFPSHSVIEKGQTVTLRCDPISGHDNLYWYRRVMGKEIKFLLHFVKESKQDESGMPNNRFLAERTGGTYSTLKVQPAELEDSGVYFCASRSGPGTSGSKQSYNEQFFGPGTRLTVL.

This clone was detected only once. V gene TRBV2 combines with J gene TRBJ1-4, with 7 bases fitting TRBD1. Germline CDR1 reads SNHLY; CDR2 reads FYNNEI. The CDR3 covers 15 residues. V lost 6 bases, J lost 4 bases, and 8 bases stayed unmatched. The CDR3 DNA reads as TGTGCCAGCAGGGCTTTGGGACAGCTTAATGAAAAACTGTTTTTT. Protein: CASRALGQLNEKLFF.

V is TRBV2 and J is TRBJ2-2; 8 positions match TRBD2. The CDR3 is 14 residues long. With V trimmed by 8 bases and J by 4 bases, 6 bases remained unmatched. Germline V gives CDR1 SNHLY, CDR2 FYNNEI. The CDR3 protein is CASSSGGATGELFF. CDR3 DNA: TGTGCCAGCTCTTCGGGGGGGGCCACCGGGGAGCTGTTTTTT. Full variable domain (remainder filled in from reference TRBV2 and TRBJ2-2): EPEVTQTPSHQVTQMGQEVILRCVPISNHLYFYWYRQILGQKVEFLVSFYNNEISEKSEIFDDQFSVERPDGSNFTLKIRSTKLEDSAMYFCASSSGGATGELFFGEGSRLTVL.

The genes are TRBV15 and TRBJ1-1; possible D gene TRBD1, 5 bases. This CDR3 has 16 amino acids. Germline CDR1 LNHNV, CDR2 YYDKDF (reference sequence). The V end lost 1 base, the J end lost 1 base, and 13 bases lay between the germline ends. CDR3 sequence: CATSRVIGVGNTEAFF. CDR3 DNA sequence: TGTGCCACCAGCAGAGTGATAGGGGTAGGGAACACTGAAGCTTTCTTT.

The chain carries TRBV5-1 and TRBJ1-2; tentative D call: TRBD1 (5 bases). V was shortened by 0 bases and J by 8 bases, with 14 bases between the two germline ends. The CDR3 has 14 residues. Germline CDR1 and CDR2: SGHRS and YFSETQ. CDR3 bases: TGCGCCAGCAGCTTGGGCCACAGGATGGACGGCTACACCTTC. It is translated as CASSLGHRMDGYTF.

This sequence joins TRBV29-1 and TRBJ1-3, with 8 bases identical to TRBD1. This CDR3 is built from 14 residues. Germline V lookup: CDR1 SQVTM, CDR2 ANQGSEA. After removal of 7 bases from V and 2 bases from J, the junction contained 7 bases not matched to a gene. CDR3 nucleotide sequence: TGCAGCGCCTCAATACAGGGGGCTGGAAACACCATATATTTT. Protein sequence: CSASIQGAGNTIYF.

The J gene is TRBJ2-6, the V gene TRBV19; a possible D gene is TRBD1 (6 bases). CDR3 length: 15 residues. Germline CDR1 is LNHDA and CDR2 is SQIVND (reference sequence). Between the trimmed V and J ends, which lost 5 bases and 2 bases, there was a span of 10 bases. The CDR3 nucleotides are TGTGCCAGTAGTGGGGGACAAGCTGGGGCCAACGTCCTGACTTTC. This sequence encodes CASSGGQAGANVLTF.

The chain employs TRBV7-3 and TRBJ2-2; 13 nucleotides match TRBD2. The trim removed 3 bases at V and 7 bases at J, leaving 2 bases unmatched. Germline V gene sequence: CDR1 SGHTA, CDR2 FQGTGA. The CDR3 has 15 residues. The CDR3 loop is CASSLTSGRSGELFF. CDR3 DNA: TGTGCCAGCAGCTTGACTAGCGGGAGGAGCGGGGAGCTGTTTTTT. The full variable domain, rest sourced from reference TRBV7-3 and TRBJ2-2, is GAGVSQTPSNKVTEKGKYVELRCDPISGHTALYWYRQSLGQGPEFLIYFQGTGAADDSGLPNDRFFAVRPEGSVSTLKIQRTERGDSAVYLCASSLTSGRSGELFFGEGSRLTVL.

In its sample, this clone was seen a few times. The chain combines TRBV10-3 with TRBJ1-2; unclear D gene. Germline V CDR1 and CDR2: ENHRY, SYGVKD. V lost 10 bases to trimming and J lost 8 bases, with 14 bases between them. The CDR3 runs to 11 residues. The CDR3 region has the DNA TGTGCCACTTCGGAGGGCTTAGGCTACACCTTC. Translation: CATSEGLGYTF.

The chain employs TRBV7-2 and TRBJ1-2; TRBD1 agrees at 11 bases. The CDR3 runs 13 residues. The V gene's germline CDR1 is SGHTA and CDR2 FQGNSA. The V segment lost 10 bases and the J segment 5 bases; nucleotides outside the gene matches: 6. CDR3 protein: CAISRDRGYGYTF. The DNA for the CDR3 is TGTGCCATCTCCCGGGACAGGGGGTATGGCTACACCTTC. The full variable domain, in which reference TRBV7-2 and TRBJ1-2 provide the parts outside the CDR3, is GAGVSQSPSNKVTEKGKDVELRCDPISGHTALYWYRQSLGQGLEFLIYFQGNSAPDKSGLPSDRFSAERTGGSVSTLTIQRTQQEDSAVYLCAISRDRGYGYTFGSGTRLTVV.

CDR3 region: CASSLQVTDTQYF. The CDR3, as DNA: TGTGCCAGCAGTTTACAGGTCACAGATACGCAGTATTTT. The chain links TRBV27 to TRBJ2-3, with unresolved D. V lost 2 bases, J lost 2 bases, and 5 bases lay in between. The V gene's germline CDR1 is MNHEY and CDR2 SMNVEV (reference sequence). CDR3 size: 13 residues.

The chain employs TRBV9 and TRBJ2-6; perhaps TRBD1 as D (6 bases). V lost 3 bases to trimming and J lost 1 base, with 17 bases between them. Germline V gives CDR1 SGDLS, CDR2 YYNGEE. CDR3 size: 18 residues. CDR3 in DNA: TGTGCCAGCAGCGCCCCGGGACAACCGCATTCTGGGGCCAACGTCCTGACTTTC. Amino acids: CASSAPGQPHSGANVLTF.

CDR3 DNA sequence: TGTGCCAGCTTGGCCCGGGGACTATCCACAGATACGCAGTATTTT. Protein: CASLARGLSTDTQYF. The rearrangement uses TRBV2 and TRBJ2-3, with 7 positions matching TRBD2. J gave up 2 bases and V 8 bases, and 10 bases lay outside the gene matches. This CDR3 has 15 residues. Germline V gives CDR1 SNHLY, CDR2 FYNNEI.

This chain uses TRBV30 with TRBJ2-3, with D possibly matching TRBD2 (6 bases). Between the trimmed V and J ends, which lost 4 bases and 0 bases, there was a span of 8 bases. Germline V CDR1 and CDR2: GTSNPN, SVGIG (reference sequence). This CDR3 spans 13 amino acids. The CDR3 sequence is CAWNGGSTDTQYF. In DNA form, the CDR3 reads TGTGCCTGGAACGGGGGAAGCACAGATACGCAGTATTTT.

This clone has just one count. The chain carries TRBV9 and TRBJ2-7; D possibly corresponds to TRBD2 (5 bases). V was trimmed by 0 bases and J by 0 bases, leaving 10 bases between them. The CDR3 sequence is 15 residues long. The germline gives CDR1 SGDLS, CDR2 YYNGEE. CDR3 nucleotides: TGTGCCAGCAGCGTAGGGGCGAGCGGCTCCTACGAGCAGTACTTC. This gives the protein CASSVGASGSYEQYF.

The chain recombines TRBV29-1 with TRBJ2-5; D uncertain. CDR1 SQVTM and CDR2 ANQGSEA come from the germline V gene. CDR3 length: 10 residues. Trimming shortened V by 4 bases and J by 4 bases, and 4 bases separated the two germline ends. The CDR3 nucleotides read TGCAGCGTTGGTAGAGAGACCCAGTACTTC. Translated: CSVGRETQYF.

CDR3 in DNA: TGTGCCAGTAGTATCCGGGACATAGGTTTTCAGCCCCAGCATTTT. Its protein is CASSIRDIGFQPQHF. The chain uses TRBV19 and TRBJ1-5; D perhaps matches TRBD1 (6 bases). The CDR3 spans 15 residues. Germline V CDR1 and CDR2: LNHDA, SQIVND (reference sequence). V was pared by 3 bases and J by 6 bases, with 15 bases between.